This T cell receptor beta chain was identified in a study of human T cells and chemical hapten exposure. As to time point: patch test 1, 2 weeks after DPC sensitization. Treatment specified: therapeutic diphenylcyclopropenone sensitization with weekly scalp DPC. This clonotype was seen at least ten times. The V end lost 6 bases, the J end lost 9 bases, and 18 bases lay between the germline ends. The length of the CDR3 is 15 residues. MiXCR was run by TCRdb on the RACE reads, yielding one entry per CDR3 protein. The sample holds roughly 380,000 distinct CDR3 sequences, around 5% seen once. The receptor was derived from a woman in her forties or fifties with alopecia areata. Some clones in this sample may be carry-over from other donors' samples. V is TRBV12-3 or TRBV12-4 and J is TRBJ1-6; tentatively, D is TRBD1 (5 bases). Sequencing used whole blood, obtained in connection with sensitization to the hapten diphenylcyclopropenone (DPC). The CDR3 DNA sequence: TGTGCCAGCAGCCTGGCTGGGGGGGATCGTTCACCCCTCCACTTT. This sequence encodes CASSLAGGDRSPLHF.